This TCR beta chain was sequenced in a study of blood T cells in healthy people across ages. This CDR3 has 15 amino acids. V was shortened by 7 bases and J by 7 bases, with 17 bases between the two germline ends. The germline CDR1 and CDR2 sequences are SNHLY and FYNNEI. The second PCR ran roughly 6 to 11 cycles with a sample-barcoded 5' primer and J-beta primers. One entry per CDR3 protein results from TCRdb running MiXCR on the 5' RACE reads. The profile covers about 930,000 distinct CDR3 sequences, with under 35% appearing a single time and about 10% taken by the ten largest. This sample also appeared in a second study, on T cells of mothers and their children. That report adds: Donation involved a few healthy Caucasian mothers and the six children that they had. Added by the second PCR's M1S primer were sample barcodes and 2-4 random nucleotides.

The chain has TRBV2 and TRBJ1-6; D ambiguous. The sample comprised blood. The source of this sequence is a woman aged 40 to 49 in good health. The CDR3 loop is CASILTVVQNSPLHF. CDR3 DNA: TGTGCCAGCATCCTAACAGTCGTGCAAAATTCACCCCTCCACTTT. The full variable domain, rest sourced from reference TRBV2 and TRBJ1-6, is EPEVTQTPSHQVTQMGQEVILRCVPISNHLYFYWYRQILGQKVEFLVSFYNNEISEKSEIFDDQFSVERPDGSNFTLKIRSTKLEDSAMYFCASILTVVQNSPLHFGNGTRLTVT.